This paragraph reports one TCR beta chain. Antigen: not known. This sample was taken from a study of Graves' ophthalmopathy and Graves' hyperthyroidism. Study overall: Investigators collected peripheral blood at initial diagnosis, before any treatment was given.

The CDR3 has 14 amino acids. Germline V gene data show CDR1 as MGHRA and CDR2 as YSYEKL. The germline V and J ends were trimmed by 5 bases and 0 bases, with 9 bases remaining between them. TCR beta CDR3 amplification used RNA transcripts. An opening RT-PCR round employed HTBI primers and preceded a second-round multiplex PCR. TCRdb re-derived calls from the multiplex PCR reads in MiXCR, one entry per CDR3 protein. This sample has around 600,000 distinct CDR3 sequences; more than 40% occur once, and the top ten carry around 3.3%. Findings and limits, study-wide: With 70.59% sensitivity and 72% to 80% specificity, the model predicted ophthalmopathy progression. Detected in blood as well were most expanded thyroid clonotypes with frequency above 0.001.

The TCR comes from an adult man with Graves' ophthalmopathy. The rearrangement uses TRBV4-1 and TRBJ2-3; D is tentatively TRBD1 or TRBD2 (5 bases each). Sequencing used peripheral blood. CDR3 nucleotides: TGCGCCAGCAGCACCGGGGCAAGCACAGATACGCAGTATTTT. It yields the protein CASSTGASTDTQYF.